This TCR beta chain is from a study of T cell repertoires in cytomegalovirus infection. Study at large: HLA-B-restricted CMV epitopes that are well studied, plus recently identified HLA-C-restricted ones, were used by the study.

The CDR3 length is 16 residues. From germline, CDR1 is MGHRA and CDR2 YSYEKL. V shed 3 bases, J shed 3 bases, and the junction held 8 bases outside the gene matches. Points on this clonotype: What it binds is not known.

TCRdb re-called the reads with MiXCR, one entry per CDR3 protein. The sample holds approximately 770,000 distinct CDR3 sequences, 25% to 30% seen once. The rearrangement joins TRBV4-1 to TRBJ2-3; 8 nucleotides match TRBD1. The sample here was cultured CD8+ T cells from PBMCs, taken from culture after CMV antigen stimulation. This clonotype originated in a human donor in good health (CMV status not recorded). Some clones in this sample may be carry-over from other donors' samples. In DNA form, the CDR3 reads TGCGCCAGCAGCCAGGTTGAGGACAGGGAGACAGATACGCAGTATTTT. Translation gives CASSQVEDRETDTQYF.